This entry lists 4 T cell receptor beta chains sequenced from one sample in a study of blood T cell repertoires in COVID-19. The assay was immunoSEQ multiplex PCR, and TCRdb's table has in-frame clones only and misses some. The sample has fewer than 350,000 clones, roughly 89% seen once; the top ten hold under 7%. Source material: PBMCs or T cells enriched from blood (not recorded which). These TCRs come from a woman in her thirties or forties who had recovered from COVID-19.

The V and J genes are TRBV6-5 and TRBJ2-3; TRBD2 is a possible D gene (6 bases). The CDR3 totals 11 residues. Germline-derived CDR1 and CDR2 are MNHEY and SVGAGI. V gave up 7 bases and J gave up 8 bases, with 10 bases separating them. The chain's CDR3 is CASKTGGTQYF. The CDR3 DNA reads TGTGCCAGCAAGACCGGGGGTACGCAGTATTTT.

The CDR3 sequence is CASSQTSRADTQYF. The CDR3 DNA is TGTGCCAGCAGCCAGACTAGTCGGGCAGATACGCAGTATTTT. The rearrangement joins TRBV6-5 to TRBJ2-3, with a tentative D call TRBD2 (6 bases). The CDR3 is 14 residues long. CDR1 is MNHEY, CDR2 SVGAGI, per germline. Deletions cut 6 bases from V and 4 bases from J, with 14 bases between.

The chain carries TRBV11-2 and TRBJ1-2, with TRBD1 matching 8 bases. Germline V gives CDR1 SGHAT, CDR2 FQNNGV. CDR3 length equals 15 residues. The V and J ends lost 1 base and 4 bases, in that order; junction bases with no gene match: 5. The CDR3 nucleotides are TGTGCCAGCAGCTTAGCCGGGACAGGCGGCTATGGCTACACCTTC. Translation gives CASSLAGTGGYGYTF.

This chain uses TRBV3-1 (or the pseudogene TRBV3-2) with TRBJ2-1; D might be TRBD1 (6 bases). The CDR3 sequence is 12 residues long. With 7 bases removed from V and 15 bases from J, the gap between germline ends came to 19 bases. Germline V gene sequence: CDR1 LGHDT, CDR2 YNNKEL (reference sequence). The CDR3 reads CASTYRDGVVFF. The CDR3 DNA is TGTGCCAGCACTTACAGGGATGGAGTAGTGTTCTTC.